The 7 T cell receptor beta chains listed next were all sequenced from one sample in a study of beta chain features in type 1 diabetes. Reverse transcribing all isolated RNA meant expressed TCRB transcripts were sequenced. Profiling relied on immunoSEQ multiplex PCR, and the TCRdb table lists in-frame clones only, not all of them. This table holds around 200,000 clones, approximately 13% found once. The sequenced sample consisted of central memory CD4+ T cells from blood. Source of these receptors: a woman younger than 30 in good health.

The chain uses TRBV7-8 and TRBJ2-1; TRBD2 agrees at 7 bases. Germline CDR1 is SGHVS and CDR2 is FQNEAQ. The CDR3 covers 10 residues. The V gene end was trimmed by 8 bases and the J gene end by 13 bases; junction bases not matched to a gene: 5. CDR3 DNA sequence: TGTGCCAGCGGCGGGAGACCTCAGTTCTTC. Protein sequence: CASGGRPQFF.

This clone occurred a few times. Additional DNA sequences in this sample encode the identical CDR3. This chain links TRBV29-1 with TRBJ1-2; no clear D. The V gene lost 3 bases and the J gene lost 4 bases, with 6 bases spanning the gap. There are 11 residues in the CDR3. Germline loops: CDR1 SQVTM, CDR2 ANQGSEA. DNA for the CDR3: TGCAGCGTTGATACGGGCTATGGCTACACCTTC. Its protein product is CSVDTGYGYTF.

The V call is TRBV6-6, the J call TRBJ1-1; tentative D call: TRBD1 (5 bases). V gave up 0 bases and J gave up 5 bases, with 10 bases separating them. This CDR3 is 14 amino acids long. Germline CDR1 reads MNHNY; CDR2 reads SVGAGI (reference sequence). CDR3: CASSYSQGGTEAFF. The CDR3 nucleotides are TGTGCCAGCAGTTACTCCCAGGGAGGGACTGAAGCTTTCTTT.

This clone was counted a few times. This chain links TRBV6-1 with TRBJ2-5; D possibly corresponds to TRBD2 (6 bases). Per the germline V gene, CDR1 is MNHNS and CDR2 is SASEGT. This CDR3 spans 15 amino acids. The germline V and J ends were trimmed by 4 bases and 5 bases, with 17 bases remaining between them. CDR3 nucleotides: TGTGCCAGCAGTGTCCCGGGACTCGGGCCGGAGACCCAGTACTTC. Residues: CASSVPGLGPETQYF.

This clone was seen a few times. This chain uses TRBV11-3 with TRBJ2-2; no reliable D call. The CDR3 length is 13 residues. CDR1 is SGHNT, CDR2 YENEEA, per germline. V dropped 4 bases and J dropped 5 bases, with 8 bases sitting between them. In DNA form, the CDR3 reads TGTGCCAGCAGCTCCCAGGAAACCGGGGAGCTGTTTTTT. Translated: CASSSQETGELFF.

The chain couples TRBV19 to TRBJ1-5, with no clear D. This CDR3 is 13 amino acids long. The germline V gene encodes CDR1 LNHDA and CDR2 SQIVND (reference sequence). V was pared by 2 bases and J by 3 bases, with 5 bases between. Here the CDR3 DNA reads TGTGCCAGTAGTATATACACCAATCAGCCCCAGCATTTT. It translates to CASSIYTNQPQHF.

In DNA form, the CDR3 reads TGTGCCAGCAGTTCCCCGACAGGGGGGAACACTGAAGCTTTCTTT. It codes for CASSSPTGGNTEAFF. The V gene is TRBV27, the J gene TRBJ1-1; 9 nucleotides agree with TRBD1. The CDR3 extends over 15 amino acids. Unmatched junction bases numbered 4, after V lost 4 bases and J lost 1 base. The germline gives CDR1 MNHEY, CDR2 SMNVEV (reference sequence).